This T cell receptor (beta chain) stems from a study of blood T cell repertoires in COVID-19. Study summary: Samples came from the United States, Italy and Spain, spanning acute and convalescent COVID-19. Nucleic acid was either cDNA or gDNA, and it came from T cells, B-cell-depleted T cells, or PBMCs.

Trimming removed 0 bases at V and 8 bases at J, with 11 bases between. CDR3 length: 14 amino acids. CDR1 is SGDLS and CDR2 is YYNGEE in the germline V gene. A few counts support this clone. Authors' data handling: The authors estimated nucleated cell counts from reference gene primer amplification. The data were produced by immunoSEQ multiplex PCR, yet TCRdb's version contains in-frame clones alone and is incomplete. V and J calls plus clone size are reproduced from that table; the DNA served to infer D and trimming. The sample lists 85,000 to 90,000 clones, more than 75% occurring once. The V and J genes are TRBV9 and TRBJ1-4; D unclear. The TCR originated in a woman of 80 years or more with acute or convalescent COVID-19. The sequencing input was peripheral blood. CDR3 DNA: TGTGCCAGCAGCGTAGATCCTGCCTACGAAAAACTGTTTTTT. This sequence encodes CASSVDPAYEKLFF.